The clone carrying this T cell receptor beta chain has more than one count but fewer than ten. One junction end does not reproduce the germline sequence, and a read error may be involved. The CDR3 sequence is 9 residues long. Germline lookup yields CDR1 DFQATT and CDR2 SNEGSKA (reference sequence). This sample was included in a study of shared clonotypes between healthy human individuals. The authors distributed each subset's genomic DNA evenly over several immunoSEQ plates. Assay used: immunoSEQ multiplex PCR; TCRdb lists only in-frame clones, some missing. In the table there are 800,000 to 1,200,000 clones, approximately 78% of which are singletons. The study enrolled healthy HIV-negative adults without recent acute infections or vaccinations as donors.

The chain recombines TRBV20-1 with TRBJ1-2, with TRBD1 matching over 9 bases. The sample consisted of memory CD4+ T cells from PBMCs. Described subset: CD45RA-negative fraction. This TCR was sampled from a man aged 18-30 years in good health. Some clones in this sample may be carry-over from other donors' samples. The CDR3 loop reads CSAGDRASF. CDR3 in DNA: TGCAGTGCTGGGGACAGGGCCTCCTTC.